Listed here is a single TCR beta chain. As yet, its antigen is unknown. These data belong to a study of OX40 agonist ivuxolimab in advanced cancers. Study-wide context: Each dose-escalation patient presented with hepatocellular carcinoma, melanoma, renal cell or head and neck cancer. Study-wide points: The investigators did not determine what antigen specificity the expanded peripheral T cells had. More expanded clones were found, on average, in CD8+ than in CD4+ T cells. Partial responders treated at 0.1-3.0 mg/kg exhibited clonal expansion among the lowest measured.

The CDR3 sequence is 17 residues long. With 5 bases clipped from V and 11 bases from J, the junction kept 15 bases outside the gene matches. Germline V gene lookup returns CDR1 SGHTA and CDR2 FQGTGA. Some clones are missing from TCRdb's copy, which holds only in-frame ones; the method was immunoSEQ multiplex PCR. Of fewer than 140,000 clones listed, about nine tenths are singletons. This sequence originates from an adult with an advanced solid tumor such as melanoma, head and neck, liver or kidney cancer. The sample in question was CD4+ or CD8+ T cells sorted from blood, obtained in a trial of the OX40 agonist ivuxolimab. V is TRBV7-3 and J is TRBJ1-6, with 10 bases that match TRBD1. CDR3 DNA sequence: TGTGCCAGCAGCCTCAAACCCTCGACAGGGGGCGCGCCACCCCTCCACTTT. Its protein product is CASSLKPSTGGAPPLHF.